This record looks at one T cell receptor beta chain sequence and its context. The data were taken from a study of cytomegalovirus exposure and HLA in healthy donors. About the study: Inside one of the first data releases sat tens of millions of unique TCRs taken from HLA-typed donors. There were approximately 400 genotyped donors. Of these, roughly 80% fell in the genetic ancestry cluster associated with self-reported Caucasian donors.

The germline V and J ends were trimmed by 0 bases and 0 bases, with 9 bases remaining between them. Germline V gene sequence: CDR1 SGHRS, CDR2 YFSETQ. The CDR3 length is 15 residues. Vbeta (60) and Jbeta (13) primers were used in the PCR. TCRdb keeps only in-frame clones here, not all; method: immunoSEQ multiplex PCR. The profile shows 150,000 to 200,000 clones, roughly four fifths of them singletons. The sequenced sample consisted of PBMCs. The rearrangement links TRBV5-1 to TRBJ1-1; D is undetermined. The TCR originated in a man aged 40-49 years in good health and CMV-seronegative. CDR3: CASSLDGQLNTEAFF. The DNA for the CDR3 is TGCGCCAGCAGCTTGGATGGGCAGTTGAACACTGAAGCTTTCTTT. The entire variable domain, with the rest obtained from reference TRBV5-1 and TRBJ1-1, is as follows: KAGVTQTPRYLIKTRGQQVTLSCSPISGHRSVSWYQQTPGQGLQFLFEYFSETQRNKGNFPGRFSGRQFSNSRSEMNVSTLELGDSALYLCASSLDGQLNTEAFFGQGTRLTVV.